The sequence of this TCR beta chain was determined in a study of blood T cells in healthy people across ages. Study conclusions and caveats: Naive T cell percentage showed a strong correlation with the diversity of TCR beta.

The authors ran a second PCR of 7 to 11 cycles using a sample-barcoded 5' primer and a J-beta primer mix. One entry per CDR3 protein results from TCRdb running MiXCR on the 5' RACE reads. The sample records more than 700,000 distinct CDR3 sequences, about 48% being singletons. J gave up 4 bases and V 4 bases, and 10 bases lay outside the gene matches. The CDR3 is 16 amino acids. The germline V gene encodes CDR1 SGHAT and CDR2 FQNNGV. Worth noting for this clonotype: Its antigen is unknown.

This chain connects TRBV11-2 to TRBJ1-2; the match to TRBD1 covers 9 bases. Sequencing input: blood. This TCR came from an elderly man in good health. Here the CDR3 reads CASSSLQGAHGYGYTF. In nucleotides, the CDR3 is TGTGCCAGCAGCTCATTACAGGGGGCGCATGGCTATGGCTACACCTTC.